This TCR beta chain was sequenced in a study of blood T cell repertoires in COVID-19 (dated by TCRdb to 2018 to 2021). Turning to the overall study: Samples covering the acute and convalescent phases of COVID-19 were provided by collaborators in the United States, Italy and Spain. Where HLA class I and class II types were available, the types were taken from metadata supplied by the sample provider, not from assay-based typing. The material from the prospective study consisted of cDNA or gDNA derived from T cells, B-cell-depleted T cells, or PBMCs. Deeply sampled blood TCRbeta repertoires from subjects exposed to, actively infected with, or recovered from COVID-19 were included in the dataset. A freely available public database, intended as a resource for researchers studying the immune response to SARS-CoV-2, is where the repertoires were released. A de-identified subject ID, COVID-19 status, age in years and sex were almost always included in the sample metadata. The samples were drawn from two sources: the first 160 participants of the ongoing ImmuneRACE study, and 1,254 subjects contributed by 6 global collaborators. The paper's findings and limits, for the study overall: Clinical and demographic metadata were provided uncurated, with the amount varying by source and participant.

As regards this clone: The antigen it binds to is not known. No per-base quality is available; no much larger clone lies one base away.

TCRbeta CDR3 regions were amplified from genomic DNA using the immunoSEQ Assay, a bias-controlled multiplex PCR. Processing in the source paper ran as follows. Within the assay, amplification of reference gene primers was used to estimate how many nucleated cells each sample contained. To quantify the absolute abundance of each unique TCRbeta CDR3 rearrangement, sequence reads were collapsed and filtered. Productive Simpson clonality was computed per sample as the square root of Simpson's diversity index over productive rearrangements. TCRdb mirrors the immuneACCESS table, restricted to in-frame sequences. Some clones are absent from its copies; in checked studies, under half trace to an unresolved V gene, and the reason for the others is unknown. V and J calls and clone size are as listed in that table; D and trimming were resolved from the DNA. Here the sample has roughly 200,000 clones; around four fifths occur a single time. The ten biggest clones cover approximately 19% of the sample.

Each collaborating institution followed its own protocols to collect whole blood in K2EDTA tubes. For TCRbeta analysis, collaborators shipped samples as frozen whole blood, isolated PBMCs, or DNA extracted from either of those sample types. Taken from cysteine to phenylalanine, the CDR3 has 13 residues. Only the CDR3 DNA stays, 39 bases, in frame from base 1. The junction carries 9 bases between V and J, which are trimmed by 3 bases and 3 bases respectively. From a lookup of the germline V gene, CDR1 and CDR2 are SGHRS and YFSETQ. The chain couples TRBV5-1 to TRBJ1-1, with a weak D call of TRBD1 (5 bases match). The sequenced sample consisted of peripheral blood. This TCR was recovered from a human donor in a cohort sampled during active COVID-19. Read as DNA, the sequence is TGCGCCAGCAGCTCGGAACAGGACACTGAAGCTTTCTTT. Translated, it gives CASSSEQDTEAFF. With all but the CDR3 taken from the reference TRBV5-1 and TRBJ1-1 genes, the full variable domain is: KAGVTQTPRYLIKTRGQQVTLSCSPISGHRSVSWYQQTPGQGLQFLFEYFSETQRNKGNFPGRFSGRQFSNSRSEMNVSTLELGDSALYLCASSSEQDTEAFFGQGTRLTVV.